Here is one TCR beta chain with its context. The source of the sample is a study of long-term antiretroviral therapy in people with HIV. Running of the v3.0 immunoSEQ assay took place at survey level. Using immunoSEQ multiplex PCR, the repertoire was profiled, and TCRdb retains in-frame clones only, with some absent. The sample records 17,000 or so clones, 90% to 95% being singletons. Trimming cost V 11 bases and J 2 bases; bases outside gene matches: 5. The CDR3 is 13 residues long. The V gene is TRBV23-1, the J gene TRBJ2-1, with 8 bases fitting TRBD2. TRBV23-1 is placed among ORFs of uncertain function. This clonotype originated in a man in his fifties or sixties with HIV. The specimen comprised unsorted PBMCs, sampled 0.3 years after starting antiretroviral therapy. CDR3 DNA sequence: TGCGCCCGAAAGGGACTAGCCTACAATGAGCAGTTCTTC. This sequence encodes CARKGLAYNEQFF.